A single sample is the source of the 20 T cell receptor beta chains below, sequenced in a study of blood T cell repertoires in COVID-19. Sequencing used immunoSEQ multiplex PCR; TCRdb keeps in-frame clones, though not all of them. The sample records a few hundred thousand clones, about 91% being singletons. Source material: peripheral blood. The receptors come from a woman in her 40s who had recovered from COVID-19.

The J gene is TRBJ2-7, the V gene TRBV10-1; D is unclear. The CDR3 has 14 residues. Germline CDR1 is WNHNN and CDR2 is SYGVQD (reference sequence). Trimming took 2 bases from V and 2 from J, leaving 10 bases between them. The CDR3 here is CASSELARPYEQYF. The CDR3 nucleotides are TGCGCCAGCAGTGAGCTGGCTAGGCCCTACGAGCAGTACTTC.

This chain uses TRBV11-2 with TRBJ2-3; 9 positions match TRBD1. Germline loops: CDR1 SGHAT, CDR2 FQNNGV. This CDR3 spans 14 amino acids. V shed 5 bases, J shed 6 bases, and the junction held 6 bases outside the gene matches. The CDR3 nucleotides are TGTGCCAGCAGCCTCGACAGGGGGTTGGATACGCAGTATTTT. Protein: CASSLDRGLDTQYF.

For the CDR3, the DNA is TGCAGCGTTGAACTAGCGGGGGGAGGGGCCCAGTACTTC. This translates into CSVELAGGGAQYF. The gene calls are TRBV29-1 and TRBJ2-5; 11 nucleotides match TRBD2. Trimming removed 2 bases from V and 9 bases from J; junction bases left unmatched: 5. This CDR3 contains 13 residues. Germline V gene data show CDR1 as SQVTM and CDR2 as ANQGSEA.

The genes are TRBV2 and TRBJ2-7; possible D gene TRBD1, 5 bases. The V and J ends lost 4 bases and 3 bases respectively, with 10 bases between them. CDR1 SNHLY and CDR2 FYNNEI come from the germline V gene. This CDR3 is 13 amino acids long. The chain's CDR3 is CASSARQGYEQYF. In DNA form, the CDR3 reads TGTGCCAGCAGTGCAAGGCAGGGCTACGAGCAGTACTTC.

This chain links TRBV4-1 with TRBJ1-5; D not resolved. Germline loops: CDR1 MGHRA, CDR2 YSYEKL. V gave up 2 bases and J gave up 3 bases, with 11 bases separating them. The CDR3 loop spans 15 amino acids. The CDR3 bases are TGCGCCAGCAGCCAATCTTTCCTCTCCAATCAGCCCCAGCATTTT. Amino acid sequence: CASSQSFLSNQPQHF.

The table lists this clone with a count of one. The rearrangement uses TRBV6-1 and TRBJ1-2; D is undetermined. V was cut by 1 base and J by 2 bases, with 5 bases left in between. The CDR3 is 13 amino acids. Per germline, CDR1 MNHNS and CDR2 SASEGT. In DNA form, the CDR3 reads TGTGCCAGCAGTGAAGACAGAAACTATGGCTACACCTTC. This translates into CASSEDRNYGYTF.

As regards this clone: At one end, the junction sequence differs from germline, possibly due to a read error. The chain has TRBV5-6 and TRBJ2-3, with D possibly matching TRBD1 (5 bases). This CDR3 spans 17 amino acids. Germline values: CDR1 SGHDT, CDR2 YYEEEE. The CDR3 here is CASSLKDTAVGTYTQYF. As DNA, the CDR3 is TGTGCCAGCAGCTTGAAGGACACCGCTGTCGGCACATATACGCAGTATTTT.

Only a few counts were recorded for this clone. The chain combines TRBV18 with TRBJ1-5; TRBD1 is a possible D gene (6 bases). Germline loops: CDR1 KGHSH, CDR2 LQKENI. The CDR3 is made up of 15 amino acids. V was shortened by 6 bases and J by 4 bases, with 16 bases between the two germline ends. CDR3 region: CASSPRGQENQPQHF. For the CDR3, the DNA is TGTGCCAGCTCCCCCCGGGGACAAGAAAATCAGCCCCAGCATTTT.

The chain employs TRBV7-3 and TRBJ2-2; D is perhaps TRBD2 (6 bases). Deletions cut 6 bases from V and 1 base from J, with 15 bases between. Germline CDR1 is SGHTA and CDR2 is FQGTGA. The CDR3 length is 16 residues. CDR3 protein: CASRIDPGGNTGELFF. The DNA of the CDR3 is TGTGCCAGCAGGATAGACCCCGGGGGGAACACCGGGGAGCTGTTTTTT.

The CDR3 DNA reads as TGTGCCAGCAGACGGGGGGCCTCGCCAGATACGCAGTATTTT. Its translation is CASRRGASPDTQYF. The chain employs TRBV2 and TRBJ2-3, with TRBD2 as a possible D gene (7 bases). The CDR3 runs 14 residues. The V end lost 6 bases, the J end lost 4 bases, and 14 bases lay between the germline ends. CDR1 is SNHLY, CDR2 FYNNEI, per germline.

This chain joins TRBV19 and TRBJ1-1; D gene ambiguous. This CDR3 is built from 11 residues. The germline V gene encodes CDR1 LNHDA and CDR2 SQIVND (reference sequence). Trimming shortened V by 4 bases and J by 11 bases, and 11 bases separated the two germline ends. CDR3 sequence (DNA): TGTGCCAGTAGTACATTTGAGGAGGCTTTCTTT. This encodes CASSTFEEAFF.

The chain employs TRBV30 and TRBJ2-7, with a weak D call TRBD2 (6 bases). The V end lost 0 bases, the J end lost 0 bases, and 18 bases lay between the germline ends. The CDR3 contains 17 residues. The germline gives CDR1 GTSNPN, CDR2 SVGIG (reference sequence). This CDR3 reads CAWSVLGGEVFSYEQYF. The CDR3 bases are TGTGCCTGGAGTGTACTGGGCGGGGAGGTTTTCTCCTACGAGCAGTACTTC.

In this sample, this clone turned up once. The J gene is TRBJ1-1, the V gene TRBV6-5; D is undetermined. The CDR3 loop spans 13 amino acids. Germline lookup yields CDR1 MNHEY and CDR2 SVGAGI. Between the trimmed V and J ends, which lost 1 base and 1 base, there was a span of 4 bases. CDR3 in amino acids: CASSYFQNTEAFF. Written as DNA, the CDR3 is TGTGCCAGCAGTTACTTTCAGAACACTGAAGCTTTCTTT.

The V gene is TRBV7-2, the J gene TRBJ2-1; D uncertain. The V end was cut by 4 bases, the J end by 6 bases, with 4 bases between. The CDR3 spans 11 residues. Germline V lookup: CDR1 SGHTA, CDR2 FQGNSA. CDR3 nucleotides: TGTGCCAGCAGCTCCCTCAATGAGCAGTTCTTC. It specifies CASSSLNEQFF.

The chain has TRBV19 and TRBJ2-2, with 11 bases that match TRBD2. Looked up from germline, CDR1 is LNHDA and CDR2 is SQIVND (reference sequence). Germline trimming cut 4 bases from V and 5 bases from J; bases unmatched to any gene: 3. The CDR3 contains 15 residues. The CDR3 spells CASSSSGGATGELFF. The CDR3 nucleotides read TGTGCCAGTAGTAGTAGCGGGGGGGCAACCGGGGAGCTGTTTTTT. Full variable domain (remainder filled in from reference TRBV19 and TRBJ2-2): DGGITQSPKYLFRKEGQNVTLSCEQNLNHDAMYWYRQDPGQGLRLIYYSQIVNDFQKGDIAEGYSVSREKKESFPLTVTSAQKNPTAFYLCASSSSGGATGELFFGEGSRLTVL.

This chain links TRBV19 with TRBJ1-5, with D possibly TRBD1 on 6 matching bases. CDR3 length: 16 amino acids. Trimming pared 5 bases from V and 1 base from J, leaving 15 bases between. Germline V lookup: CDR1 LNHDA, CDR2 SQIVND (reference sequence). The CDR3 coding sequence is TGTGCCAGTAGTGGTTTCGGGGGGCGCAGCAATCAGCCCCAGCATTTT. It yields the protein CASSGFGGRSNQPQHF.

V usage is TRBV4-1 and J usage is TRBJ2-2, with TRBD2 identical over 12 bases. The CDR3 is made up of 16 amino acids. Germline CDR1 reads MGHRA; CDR2 reads YSYEKL. The junction had 2 bases not matched to a gene; V was cut back by 3 bases and J by 3 bases. DNA of the CDR3: TGCGCCAGCAGCCACCGGACTAGCGGGGACACCGGGGAGCTGTTTTTT. It translates to CASSHRTSGDTGELFF.

CDR3 amino acids: CASSPAGSHYNEQFF. In DNA, the CDR3 is TGTGCCAGCTCTCCGGCGGGGTCCCACTACAATGAGCAGTTCTTC. The V and J genes are TRBV18 and TRBJ2-1; D is perhaps TRBD2 (6 bases). The CDR3 runs 15 residues. The ends were cut back, 6 bases at V and 3 bases at J, with 15 bases in the middle. Germline V gives CDR1 KGHSH, CDR2 LQKENI.

V gene TRBV19 combines with J gene TRBJ1-3, with a tentative D call TRBD1 (5 bases). CDR1 is LNHDA, CDR2 SQIVND, per germline (reference sequence). CDR3 length: 13 residues. V lost 6 bases and J lost 3, with 9 bases in between. CDR3 sequence: CASSQTVGNTIYF. CDR3 coding DNA: TGTGCCAGTAGCCAGACAGTTGGAAACACCATATATTTT. The whole variable domain, filled in from reference TRBV19 and TRBJ1-3, reads DGGITQSPKYLFRKEGQNVTLSCEQNLNHDAMYWYRQDPGQGLRLIYYSQIVNDFQKGDIAEGYSVSREKKESFPLTVTSAQKNPTAFYLCASSQTVGNTIYFGEGSWLTVV.

This chain uses TRBV3-1 (or the pseudogene TRBV3-2) with TRBJ1-2, with D possibly matching TRBD1 (6 bases). The V gene's germline CDR1 is LGHDT and CDR2 YNNKEL (reference sequence). The length of the CDR3 is 14 residues. The V end was cut by 5 bases, the J end by 4 bases, with 14 bases between. In DNA, the CDR3 is TGTGCCAGCAGCTTACGTACAGGGCGCTATGGCTACACCTTC. As protein: CASSLRTGRYGYTF.